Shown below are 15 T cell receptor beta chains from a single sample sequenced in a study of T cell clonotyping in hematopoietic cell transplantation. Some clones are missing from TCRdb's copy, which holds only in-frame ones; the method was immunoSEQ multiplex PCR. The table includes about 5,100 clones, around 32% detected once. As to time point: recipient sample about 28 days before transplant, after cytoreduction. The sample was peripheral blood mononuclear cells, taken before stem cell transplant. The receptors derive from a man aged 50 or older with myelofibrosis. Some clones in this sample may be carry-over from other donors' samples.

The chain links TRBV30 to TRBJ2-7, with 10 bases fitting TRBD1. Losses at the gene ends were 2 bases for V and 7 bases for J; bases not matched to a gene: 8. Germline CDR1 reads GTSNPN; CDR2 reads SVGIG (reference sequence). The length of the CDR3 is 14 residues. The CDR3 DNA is TGTGCCTGGAGTAGTGGGACAGGGGCCCGGGAGCAGTACTTC. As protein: CAWSSGTGAREQYF.

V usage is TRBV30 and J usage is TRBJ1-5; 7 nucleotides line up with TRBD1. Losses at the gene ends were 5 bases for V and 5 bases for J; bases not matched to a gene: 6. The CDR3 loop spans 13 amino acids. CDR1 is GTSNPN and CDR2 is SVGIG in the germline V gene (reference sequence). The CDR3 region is CAWGNRGDQPQHF. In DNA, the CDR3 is TGTGCCTGGGGGAACAGGGGCGATCAGCCCCAGCATTTT.

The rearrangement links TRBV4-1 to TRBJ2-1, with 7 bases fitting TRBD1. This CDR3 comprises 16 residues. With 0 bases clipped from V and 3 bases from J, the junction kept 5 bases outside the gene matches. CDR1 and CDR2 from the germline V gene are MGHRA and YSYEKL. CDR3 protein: CASSQDIRDSYNEQFF. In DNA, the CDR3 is TGCGCCAGCAGCCAAGATATCCGGGACAGCTACAATGAGCAGTTCTTC.

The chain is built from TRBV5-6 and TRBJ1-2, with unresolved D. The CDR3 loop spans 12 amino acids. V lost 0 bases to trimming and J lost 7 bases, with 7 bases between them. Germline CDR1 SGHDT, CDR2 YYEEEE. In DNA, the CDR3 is TGTGCCAGCAGCTTGGGAGTGGTTGGCTACACCTTC. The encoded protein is CASSLGVVGYTF.

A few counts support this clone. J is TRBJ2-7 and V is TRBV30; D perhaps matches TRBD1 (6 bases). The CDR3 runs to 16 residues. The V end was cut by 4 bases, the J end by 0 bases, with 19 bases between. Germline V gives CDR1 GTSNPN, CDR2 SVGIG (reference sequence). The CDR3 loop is CAWTTGYGQYSYEQYF. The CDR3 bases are TGTGCCTGGACCACAGGATACGGACAGTACTCCTACGAGCAGTACTTC.

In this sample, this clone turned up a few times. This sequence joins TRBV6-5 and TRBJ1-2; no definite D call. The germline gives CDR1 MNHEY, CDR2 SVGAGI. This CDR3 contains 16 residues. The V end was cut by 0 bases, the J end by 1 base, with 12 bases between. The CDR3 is CASSYSLPGNNYGYTF. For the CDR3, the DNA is TGTGCCAGCAGTTACTCTCTCCCGGGGAATAACTATGGCTACACCTTC.

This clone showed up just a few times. The chain's CDR3 is CAWGQGRGGYTF. DNA for the CDR3: TGTGCCTGGGGACAGGGAAGGGGTGGCTACACCTTC. The genes are TRBV30 and TRBJ1-2; 8 nucleotides match TRBD1. Germline trimming cut 5 bases from V and 7 bases from J; bases unmatched to any gene: 6. In germline, CDR1 is GTSNPN, CDR2 SVGIG (reference sequence). The CDR3 covers 12 residues. Full variable domain (missing parts from reference TRBV30 and TRBJ1-2): SQTIHQWPATLVQPVGSPLSLECTVEGTSNPNLYWYRQAAGRGLQLLFYSVGIGQISSEVPQNLSASRPQDRQFILSSKKLLLSDSGFYLCAWGQGRGGYTFGSGTRLTVV.

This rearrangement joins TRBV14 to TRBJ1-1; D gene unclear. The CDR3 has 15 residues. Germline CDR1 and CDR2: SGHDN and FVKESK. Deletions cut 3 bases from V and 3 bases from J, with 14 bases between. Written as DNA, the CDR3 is TGTGCCAGCAGCCATGAGGAGTGGCCCGACACTGAAGCTTTCTTT. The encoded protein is CASSHEEWPDTEAFF.

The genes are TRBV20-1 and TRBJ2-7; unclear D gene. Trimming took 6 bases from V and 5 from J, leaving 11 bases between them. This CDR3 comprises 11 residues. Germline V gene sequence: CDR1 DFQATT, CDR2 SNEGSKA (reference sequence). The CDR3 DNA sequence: TGCAGTGCCCCATCTATCCACGAGCAGTACTTC. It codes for CSAPSIHEQYF.

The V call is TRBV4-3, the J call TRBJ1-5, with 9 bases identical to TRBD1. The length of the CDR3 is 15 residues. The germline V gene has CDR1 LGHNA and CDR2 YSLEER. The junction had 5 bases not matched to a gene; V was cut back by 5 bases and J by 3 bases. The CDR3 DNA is TGCGCCAGCAGCGTAAACAGGGGGCACAATCAGCCCCAGCATTTT. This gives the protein CASSVNRGHNQPQHF.

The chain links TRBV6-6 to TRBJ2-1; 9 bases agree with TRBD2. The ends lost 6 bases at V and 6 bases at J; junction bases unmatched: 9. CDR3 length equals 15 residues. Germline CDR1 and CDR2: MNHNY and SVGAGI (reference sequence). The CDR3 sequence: CASSRSGGLGNEQFF. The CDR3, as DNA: TGTGCCAGCAGCCGCAGCGGGGGGCTCGGCAATGAGCAGTTCTTC.

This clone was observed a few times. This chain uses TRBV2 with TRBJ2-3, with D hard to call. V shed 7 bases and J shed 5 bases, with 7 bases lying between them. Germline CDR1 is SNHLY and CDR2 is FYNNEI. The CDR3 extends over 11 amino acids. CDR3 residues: CASNEEDTQYF. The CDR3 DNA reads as TGTGCCAGCAATGAGGAAGATACGCAGTATTTT.

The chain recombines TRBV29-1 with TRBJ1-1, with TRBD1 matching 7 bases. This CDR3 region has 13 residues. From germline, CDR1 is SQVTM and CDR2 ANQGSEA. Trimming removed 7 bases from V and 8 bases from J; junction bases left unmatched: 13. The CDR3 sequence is CSAGRGRGEEAFF. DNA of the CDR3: TGCAGCGCCGGGAGGGGGCGAGGGGAAGAAGCTTTCTTT.

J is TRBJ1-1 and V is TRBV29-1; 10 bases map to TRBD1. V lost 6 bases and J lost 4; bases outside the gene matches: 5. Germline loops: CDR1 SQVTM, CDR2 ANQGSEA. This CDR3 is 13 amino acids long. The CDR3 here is CSVTGGVSTEAFF. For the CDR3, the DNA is TGCAGCGTGACAGGGGGCGTTAGCACTGAAGCTTTCTTT.

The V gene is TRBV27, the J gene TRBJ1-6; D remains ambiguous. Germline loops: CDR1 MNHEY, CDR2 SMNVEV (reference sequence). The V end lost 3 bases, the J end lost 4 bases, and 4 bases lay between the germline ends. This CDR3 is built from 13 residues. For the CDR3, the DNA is TGTGCCAGCAGTTTCCAATATAATTCACCCCTCCACTTT. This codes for CASSFQYNSPLHF.